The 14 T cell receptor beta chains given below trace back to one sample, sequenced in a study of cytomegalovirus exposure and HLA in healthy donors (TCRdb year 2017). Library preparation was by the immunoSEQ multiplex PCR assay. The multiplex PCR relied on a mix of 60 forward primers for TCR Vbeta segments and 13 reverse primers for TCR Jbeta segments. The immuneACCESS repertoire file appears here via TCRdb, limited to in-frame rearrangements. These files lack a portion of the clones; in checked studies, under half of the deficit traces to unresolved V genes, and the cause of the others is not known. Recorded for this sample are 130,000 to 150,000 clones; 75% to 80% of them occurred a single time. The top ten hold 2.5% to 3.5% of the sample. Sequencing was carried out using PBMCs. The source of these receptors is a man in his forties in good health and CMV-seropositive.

CDR3 amino acids: CASSLESGSDEKLFF. CDR3 sequence (DNA): TGTGCCAGCAGCTTAGAATCGGGGTCTGATGAAAAACTGTTTTTT. V and J are TRBV7-9 and TRBJ1-4; no firm D call. The CDR3 is 15 residues long. V lost 1 base to trimming and J lost 6 bases, with 12 bases between them. The germline V gene encodes CDR1 SEHNR and CDR2 FQNEAQ (reference sequence).

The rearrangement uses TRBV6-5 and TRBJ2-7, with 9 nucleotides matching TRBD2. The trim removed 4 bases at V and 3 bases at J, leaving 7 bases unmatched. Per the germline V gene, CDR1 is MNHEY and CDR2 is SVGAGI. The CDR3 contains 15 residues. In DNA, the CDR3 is TGTGCCAGCAGTTCCCAAGCGGGAGGTGACTACGAGCAGTACTTC. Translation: CASSSQAGGDYEQYF.

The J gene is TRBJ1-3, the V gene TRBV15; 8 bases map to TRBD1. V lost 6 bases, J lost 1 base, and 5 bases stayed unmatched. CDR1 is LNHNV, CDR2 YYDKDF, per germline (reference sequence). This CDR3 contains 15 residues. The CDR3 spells CATSDRGSSGNTIYF. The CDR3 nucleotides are TGTGCCACCAGTGACAGGGGATCATCTGGAAACACCATATATTTT.

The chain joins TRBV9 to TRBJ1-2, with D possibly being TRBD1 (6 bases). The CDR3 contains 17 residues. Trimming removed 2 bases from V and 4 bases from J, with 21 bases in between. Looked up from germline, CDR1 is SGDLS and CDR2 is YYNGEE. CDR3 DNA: TGTGCCAGCAGCGTTGCGCGGGGGGGCGTGCTAGTCTATGGCTACACCTTC. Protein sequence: CASSVARGGVLVYGYTF. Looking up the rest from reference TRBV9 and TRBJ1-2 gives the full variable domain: DSGVTQTPKHLITATGQRVTLRCSPRSGDLSVYWYQQSLDQGLQFLIQYYNGEERAKGNILERFSAQQFPDLHSELNLSSLELGDSALYFCASSVARGGVLVYGYTFGSGTRLTVV.

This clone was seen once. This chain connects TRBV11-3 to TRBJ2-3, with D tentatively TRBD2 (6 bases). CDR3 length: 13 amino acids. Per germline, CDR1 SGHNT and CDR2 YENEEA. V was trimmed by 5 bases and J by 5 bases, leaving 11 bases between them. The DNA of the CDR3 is TGTGCCAGCAGCAACTTGGGGGGAGATACGCAGTATTTT. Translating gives CASSNLGGDTQYF.

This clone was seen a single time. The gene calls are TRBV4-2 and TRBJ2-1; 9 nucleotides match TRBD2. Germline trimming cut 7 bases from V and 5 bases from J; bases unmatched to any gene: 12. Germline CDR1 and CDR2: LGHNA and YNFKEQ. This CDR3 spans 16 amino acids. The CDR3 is CASTPGGGRAHNEQFF. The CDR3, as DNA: TGTGCCAGCACGCCAGGAGGCGGGAGGGCCCACAATGAGCAGTTCTTC.

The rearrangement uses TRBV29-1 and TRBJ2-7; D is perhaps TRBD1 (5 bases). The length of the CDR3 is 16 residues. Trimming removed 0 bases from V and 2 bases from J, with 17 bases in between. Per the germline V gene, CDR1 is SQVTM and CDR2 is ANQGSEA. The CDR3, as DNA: TGCAGCGTTGAAGACCCCACAACAGGAACCACCTACGAGCAGTACTTC. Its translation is CSVEDPTTGTTYEQYF.

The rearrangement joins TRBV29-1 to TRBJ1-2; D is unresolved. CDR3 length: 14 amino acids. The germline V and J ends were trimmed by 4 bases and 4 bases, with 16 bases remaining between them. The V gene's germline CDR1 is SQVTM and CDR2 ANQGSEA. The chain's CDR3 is CSVVISGRSYGYTF. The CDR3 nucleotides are TGCAGCGTTGTTATATCGGGAAGAAGCTATGGCTACACCTTC.

DNA for the CDR3: TGTGCCAGCTGTACAGGGGCCAGCTACGAGCAGTACTTC. Amino acid sequence: CASCTGASYEQYF. J is TRBJ2-7 and V is TRBV18, with 7 bases fitting TRBD1. The CDR3 covers 13 residues. V lost 7 bases and J lost 3; bases outside the gene matches: 6. Germline V lookup: CDR1 KGHSH, CDR2 LQKENI.

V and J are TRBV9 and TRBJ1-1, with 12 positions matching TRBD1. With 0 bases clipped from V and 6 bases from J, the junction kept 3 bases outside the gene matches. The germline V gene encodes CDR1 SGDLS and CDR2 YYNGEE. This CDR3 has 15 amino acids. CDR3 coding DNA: TGTGCCAGCAGCGTAGCGGGACAGGGGGCCTCTGAAGCTTTCTTT. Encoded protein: CASSVAGQGASEAFF.

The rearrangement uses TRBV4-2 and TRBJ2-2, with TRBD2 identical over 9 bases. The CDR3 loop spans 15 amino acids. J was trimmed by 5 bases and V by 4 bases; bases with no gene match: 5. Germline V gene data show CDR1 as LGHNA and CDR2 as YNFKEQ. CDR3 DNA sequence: TGTGCCAGCAGCCTAAGACTAGCGGAGACCGGGGAGCTGTTTTTT. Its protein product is CASSLRLAETGELFF.

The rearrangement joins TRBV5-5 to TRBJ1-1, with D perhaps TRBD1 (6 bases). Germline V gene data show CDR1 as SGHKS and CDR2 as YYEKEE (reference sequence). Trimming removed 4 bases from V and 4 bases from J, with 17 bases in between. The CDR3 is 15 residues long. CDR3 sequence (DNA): TGTGCCAGCAGCGTGACAGGTGGCCAGGGCACTGAAGCTTTCTTT. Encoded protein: CASSVTGGQGTEAFF.

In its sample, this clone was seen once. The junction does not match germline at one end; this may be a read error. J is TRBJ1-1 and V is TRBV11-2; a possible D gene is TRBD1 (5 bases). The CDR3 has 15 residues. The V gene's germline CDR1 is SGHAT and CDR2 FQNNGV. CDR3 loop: CASCLGRGAIAEAFF. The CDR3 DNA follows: TGTGCCAGCTGCTTAGGTAGGGGCGCGATCGCTGAAGCTTTCTTT.

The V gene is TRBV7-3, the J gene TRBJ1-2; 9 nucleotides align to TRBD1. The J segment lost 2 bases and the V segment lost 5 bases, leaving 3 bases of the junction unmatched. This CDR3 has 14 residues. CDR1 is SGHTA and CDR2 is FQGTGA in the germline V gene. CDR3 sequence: CASSQTGGNYGYTF. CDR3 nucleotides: TGTGCCAGCAGCCAGACAGGGGGGAACTATGGCTACACCTTC.